This entry lists 6 T cell receptor beta chains sequenced from one sample in a study of blood T cell repertoires in COVID-19. Produced via immunoSEQ multiplex PCR; TCRdb's table is partial and in-frame only. The sample has a few hundred thousand clones; approximately 81% are singletons. The source material was peripheral blood. Receptors were obtained from a young woman with acute or convalescent COVID-19.

Concerning this clone: The same CDR3 arises from other DNA sequences in this sample as well. The chain recombines TRBV18 with TRBJ1-3; D gene uncertain. Germline loops: CDR1 KGHSH, CDR2 LQKENI. The CDR3 totals 14 residues. The germline V and J ends were trimmed by 2 bases and 0 bases, with 5 bases remaining between them. CDR3 sequence reads: CASSPESSGNTIYF. Here the CDR3 DNA reads TGTGCCAGCTCACCAGAGAGCTCTGGAAACACCATATATTTT.

J is TRBJ2-1 and V is TRBV11-3; TRBD2 matches 7 bases. The germline V gene has CDR1 SGHNT and CDR2 YENEEA. This CDR3 spans 15 amino acids. Trimming cost V 6 bases and J 7 bases; bases outside gene matches: 12. The CDR3 DNA is TGTGCCAGCAGTCGTGGGGGGGGAGTATCAAATGAGCAGTTCTTC. Translating gives CASSRGGGVSNEQFF.

This clone is a singleton in its sample. In nucleotides, the CDR3 is TGTGCCTGGAGTGTACACGGGATTTTAGTTTACGAGCAGTACTTC. Residues: CAWSVHGILVYEQYF. The rearrangement uses TRBV30 and TRBJ2-7, with TRBD2 as a possible D gene (5 bases). Germline-derived CDR1 and CDR2 are GTSNPN and SVGIG (reference sequence). Deletions cut 0 bases from V and 4 bases from J, with 16 bases between. The CDR3 is 15 amino acids.

The genes are TRBV13 and TRBJ2-1; TRBD2 agrees at 15 bases. The ends lost 5 bases at V and 5 bases at J; junction bases unmatched: 7. This CDR3 contains 17 residues. Germline-derived CDR1 and CDR2 are PRHDT and FYEKMQ (reference sequence). This CDR3 reads CASSLGLAGGLDNEQFF. CDR3 in DNA: TGTGCCAGCAGCCTGGGACTAGCGGGAGGCCTGGACAATGAGCAGTTCTTC. The full variable domain, rest sourced from reference TRBV13 and TRBJ2-1, is AAGVIQSPRHLIKEKRETATLKCYPIPRHDTVYWYQQGPGQDPQFLISFYEKMQSDKGSIPDRFSAQQFSDYHSELNMSSLELGDSALYFCASSLGLAGGLDNEQFFGPGTRLTVL.

The chain is built from TRBV5-1 and TRBJ2-1; 13 nucleotides agree with TRBD2. Looked up from germline, CDR1 is SGHRS and CDR2 is YFSETQ. This CDR3 contains 14 residues. The trim removed 3 bases at V and 10 bases at J, leaving 4 bases unmatched. CDR3 sequence reads: CASSWGLAGREQFF. CDR3 DNA sequence: TGCGCCAGCAGCTGGGGACTAGCGGGACGGGAGCAGTTCTTC.

This clone was seen only a few times. V and J are TRBV28 and TRBJ1-2; D is possibly TRBD1 (5 bases). Trimming removed 1 base at V and 12 bases at J, with 12 bases between. Per the germline V gene, CDR1 is MDHEN and CDR2 is SYDVKM. The length of the CDR3 is 12 residues. In DNA form, the CDR3 reads TGTGCCAGCAGTTTATTAGGGGCCTCCGACACCTTC. Encoded protein: CASSLLGASDTF.